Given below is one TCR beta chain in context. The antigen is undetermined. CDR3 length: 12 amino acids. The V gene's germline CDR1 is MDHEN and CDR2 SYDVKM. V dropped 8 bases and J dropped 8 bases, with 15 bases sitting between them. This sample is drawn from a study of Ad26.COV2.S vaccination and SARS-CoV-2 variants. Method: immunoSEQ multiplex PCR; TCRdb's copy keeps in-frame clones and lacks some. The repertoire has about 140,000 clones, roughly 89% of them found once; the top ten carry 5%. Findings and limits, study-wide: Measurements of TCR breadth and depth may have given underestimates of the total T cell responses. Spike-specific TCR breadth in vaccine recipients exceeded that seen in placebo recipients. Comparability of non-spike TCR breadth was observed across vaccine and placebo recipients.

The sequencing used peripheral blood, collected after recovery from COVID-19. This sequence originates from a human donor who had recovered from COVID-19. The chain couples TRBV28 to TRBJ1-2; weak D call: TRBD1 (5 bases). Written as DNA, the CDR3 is TGTGCCAGCGGATTAACAGGAAACGGCTACACCTTC. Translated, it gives CASGLTGNGYTF.